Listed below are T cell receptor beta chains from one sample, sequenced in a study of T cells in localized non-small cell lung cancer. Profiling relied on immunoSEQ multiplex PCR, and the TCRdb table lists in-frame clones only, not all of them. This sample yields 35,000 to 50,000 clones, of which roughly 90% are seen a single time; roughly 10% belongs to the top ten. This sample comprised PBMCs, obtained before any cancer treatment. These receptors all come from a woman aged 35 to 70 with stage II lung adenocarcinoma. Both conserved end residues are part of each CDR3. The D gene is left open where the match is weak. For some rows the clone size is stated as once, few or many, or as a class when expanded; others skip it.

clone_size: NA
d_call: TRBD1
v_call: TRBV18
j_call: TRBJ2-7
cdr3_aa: CASSPPGQNYEQYF
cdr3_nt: TGTGCCAGCTCACCGCCGGGACAGAACTACGAGCAGTACTTC

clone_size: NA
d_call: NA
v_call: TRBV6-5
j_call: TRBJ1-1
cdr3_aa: CASSKQGRTEAFF
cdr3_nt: TGTGCCAGCAGTAAGCAGGGTAGGACTGAAGCTTTCTTT

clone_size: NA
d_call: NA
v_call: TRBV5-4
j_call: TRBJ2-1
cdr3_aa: CASSFRGGALRQFF
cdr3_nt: TGTGCCAGCAGCTTTCGTGGGGGGGCCCTTCGGCAGTTCTTC

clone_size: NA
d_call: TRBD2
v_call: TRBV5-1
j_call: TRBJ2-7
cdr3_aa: CASSSLAGGTYEQYF
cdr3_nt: TGCGCCAGCAGCTCATTAGCGGGAGGTACCTACGAGCAGTACTTC

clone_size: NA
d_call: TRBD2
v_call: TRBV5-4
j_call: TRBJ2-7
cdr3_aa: CASSLGLAGRGEQYF
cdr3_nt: TGTGCCAGCAGCTTGGGACTAGCGGGTCGTGGCGAGCAGTACTTC

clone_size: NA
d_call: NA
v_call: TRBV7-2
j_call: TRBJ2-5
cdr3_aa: CASSLVSGETQYF
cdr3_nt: TGTGCCAGCAGCTTAGTATCTGGGGAGACCCAGTACTTC

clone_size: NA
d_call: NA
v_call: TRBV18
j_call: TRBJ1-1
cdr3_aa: CASSPPAGVQNTEAFF
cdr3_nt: TGTGCCAGCTCACCACCTGCGGGGGTACAGAACACTGAAGCTTTCTTT

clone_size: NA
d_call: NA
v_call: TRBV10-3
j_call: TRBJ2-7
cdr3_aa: CAISESDGDSSYEQYF
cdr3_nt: TGTGCCATCAGTGAGTCCGACGGGGATTCCTCCTACGAGCAGTACTTC

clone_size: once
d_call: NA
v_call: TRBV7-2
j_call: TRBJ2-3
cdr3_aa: CASSYTDTQYF
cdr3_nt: TGTGCCAGCAGCTACACAGATACGCAGTATTTT

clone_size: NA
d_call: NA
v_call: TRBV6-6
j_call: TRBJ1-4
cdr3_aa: CASRTGGSPNEKLFF
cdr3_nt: TGTGCCAGCAGAACGGGGGGAAGCCCTAATGAAAAACTGTTTTTT

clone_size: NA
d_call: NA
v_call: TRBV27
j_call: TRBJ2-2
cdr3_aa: CASSLQWAGELFF
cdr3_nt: TGTGCCAGCAGTCTGCAGTGGGCCGGGGAGCTGTTTTTT

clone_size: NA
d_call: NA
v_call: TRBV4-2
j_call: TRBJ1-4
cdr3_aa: CASSQGEATNEKLFF
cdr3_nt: TGTGCCAGCAGCCAAGGTGAAGCAACTAATGAAAAACTGTTTTTT

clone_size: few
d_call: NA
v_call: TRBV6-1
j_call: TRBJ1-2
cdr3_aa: CASTQGAVGYGYTF
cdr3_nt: TGTGCCAGCACCCAAGGAGCGGTTGGATATGGCTACACCTTC

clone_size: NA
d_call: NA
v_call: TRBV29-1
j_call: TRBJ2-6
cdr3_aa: CSVEWGLGAGANVLTF
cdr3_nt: TGCAGCGTTGAATGGGGCTTAGGAGCTGGGGCCAACGTCCTGACTTTC

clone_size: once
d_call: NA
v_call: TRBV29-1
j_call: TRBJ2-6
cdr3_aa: CSVETGANVLTF
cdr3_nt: TGCAGCGTAGAGACTGGGGCCAACGTCCTGACTTTC

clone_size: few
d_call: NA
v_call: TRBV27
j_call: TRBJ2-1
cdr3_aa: CASSFSRSYNEQFF
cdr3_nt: TGTGCCAGCAGTTTCTCGCGGTCCTACAATGAGCAGTTCTTC

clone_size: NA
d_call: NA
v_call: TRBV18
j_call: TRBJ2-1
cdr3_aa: CASSPASDNEQFF
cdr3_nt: TGTGCCAGCTCACCGGCTAGCGACAATGAGCAGTTCTTC

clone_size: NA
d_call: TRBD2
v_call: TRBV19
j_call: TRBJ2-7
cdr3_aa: CASSLRLAAAYEQYF
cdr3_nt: TGTGCCAGTAGTCTCCGACTAGCGGCGGCCTACGAGCAGTACTTC

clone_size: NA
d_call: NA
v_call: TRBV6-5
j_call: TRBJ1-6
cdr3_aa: CASSARGWGSPLHF
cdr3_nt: TGTGCCAGCAGCGCCAGGGGTTGGGGTTCACCCCTCCACTTT

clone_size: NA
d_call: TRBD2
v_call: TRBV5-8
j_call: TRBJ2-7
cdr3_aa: CASSYERGTYEQYF
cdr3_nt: TGTGCCAGCAGCTACGAGCGGGGGACCTACGAGCAGTACTTC

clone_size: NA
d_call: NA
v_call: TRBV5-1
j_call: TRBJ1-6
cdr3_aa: CASSLEGGPLLTLHF
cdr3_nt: TGCGCCAGCAGCTTGGAAGGGGGTCCCCTTCTCACCCTCCACTTT

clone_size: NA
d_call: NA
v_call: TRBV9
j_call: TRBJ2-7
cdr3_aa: CASSPGTSSYEQYF
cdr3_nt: TGTGCCAGCAGCCCCGGGACTTCCTCCTACGAGCAGTACTTC

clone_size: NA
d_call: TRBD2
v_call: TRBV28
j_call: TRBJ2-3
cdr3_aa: CASSPLAGGPDTQYF
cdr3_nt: TGTGCCAGCAGCCCTCTAGCGGGGGGGCCAGATACGCAGTATTTT

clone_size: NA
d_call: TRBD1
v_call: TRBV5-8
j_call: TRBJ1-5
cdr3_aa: CASSFDRGVGNQPQHF
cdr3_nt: TGTGCCAGCAGCTTTGACAGGGGGGTTGGCAATCAGCCCCAGCATTTT

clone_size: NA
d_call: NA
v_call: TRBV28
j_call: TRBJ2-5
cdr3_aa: CASSWGSQETQYF
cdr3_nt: TGTGCCAGCAGTTGGGGCAGCCAAGAGACCCAGTACTTC

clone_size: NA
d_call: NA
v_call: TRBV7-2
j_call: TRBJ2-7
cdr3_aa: CASSLSSGIGEQYF
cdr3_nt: TGTGCCAGCAGCTTAAGTTCGGGGATCGGCGAGCAGTACTTC

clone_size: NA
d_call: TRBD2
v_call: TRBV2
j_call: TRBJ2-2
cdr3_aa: CASFSTSGSLGELFF
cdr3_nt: TGTGCCAGCTTCTCGACTAGCGGGAGCCTCGGGGAGCTGTTTTTT

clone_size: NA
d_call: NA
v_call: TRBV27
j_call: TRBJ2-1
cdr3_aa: CASSPAGSYNEQFF
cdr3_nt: TGTGCCAGCAGTCCAGCTGGGTCCTACAATGAGCAGTTCTTC

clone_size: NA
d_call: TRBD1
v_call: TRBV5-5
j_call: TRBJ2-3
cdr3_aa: CASSWRGTATDTQYF
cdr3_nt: TGTGCCAGCAGCTGGCGTGGGACAGCTACAGATACGCAGTATTTT

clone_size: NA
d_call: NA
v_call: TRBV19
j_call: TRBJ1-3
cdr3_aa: CASSTLPGQLGNTIYF
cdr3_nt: TGTGCCAGTAGTACCCTGCCCGGACAGCTAGGAAACACCATATATTTT

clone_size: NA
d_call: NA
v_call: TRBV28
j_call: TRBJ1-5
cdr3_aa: CASRSGYSNQPQHF
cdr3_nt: TGTGCCAGCAGAAGCGGTTATAGCAATCAGCCCCAGCATTTT

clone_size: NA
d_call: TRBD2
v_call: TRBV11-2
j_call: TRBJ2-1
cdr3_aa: CASSLTSGSRNNEQFF
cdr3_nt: TGTGCCAGCAGCCTGACTAGCGGGAGTAGGAACAATGAGCAGTTCTTC

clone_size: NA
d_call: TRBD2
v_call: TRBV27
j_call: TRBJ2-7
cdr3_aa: CASSFASGRYEQYF
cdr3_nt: TGTGCCAGCAGTTTTGCTAGCGGCCGCTACGAGCAGTACTTC

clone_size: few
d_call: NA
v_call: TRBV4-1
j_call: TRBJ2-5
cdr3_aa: CASSQAGRAERGETQYF
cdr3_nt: TGCGCCAGCAGCCAAGCGGGCAGGGCAGAGAGAGGCGAGACCCAGTACTTC

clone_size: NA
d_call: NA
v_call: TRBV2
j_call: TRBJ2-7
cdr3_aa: CASKGGRGVPTDYEQYF
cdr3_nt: TGTGCCAGCAAGGGGGGGAGGGGAGTACCCACAGACTACGAGCAGTACTTC

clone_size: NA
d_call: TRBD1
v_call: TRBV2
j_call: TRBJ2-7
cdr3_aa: CASSDTGQGSSYEQYF
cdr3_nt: TGTGCCAGCAGTGATACGGGACAGGGCAGCTCCTACGAGCAGTACTTC

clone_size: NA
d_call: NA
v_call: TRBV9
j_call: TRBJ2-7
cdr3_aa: CASSLRTEEVREQYF
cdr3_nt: TGTGCCAGCAGCCTCCGGACAGAGGAGGTGAGGGAGCAGTACTTC

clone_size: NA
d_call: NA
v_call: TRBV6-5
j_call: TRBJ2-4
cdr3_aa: CASSYDHVAKNIQYF
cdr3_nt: TGTGCCAGCAGTTACGACCATGTAGCCAAAAACATTCAGTACTTC

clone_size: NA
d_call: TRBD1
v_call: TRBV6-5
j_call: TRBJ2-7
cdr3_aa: CASSNRDRSSYEQYF
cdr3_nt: TGTGCCAGCAGTAACCGGGACAGGTCGTCCTACGAGCAGTACTTC

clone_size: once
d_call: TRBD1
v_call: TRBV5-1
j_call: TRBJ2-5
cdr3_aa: CASSFRQGARETQYF
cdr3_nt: TGCGCCAGCAGCTTTCGGCAGGGGGCGCGAGAGACCCAGTACTTC

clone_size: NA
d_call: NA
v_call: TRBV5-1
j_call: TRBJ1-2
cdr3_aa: CASSSIDGGNYGYTF
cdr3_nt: TGCGCCAGCAGCTCAATAGACGGGGGCAACTATGGCTACACCTTC